A single sample gave rise to the 9 T cell receptor beta chains below, sequenced in a study of blood T cell repertoires in COVID-19. Only in-frame clones appear in the TCRdb table, and some are missing; sequencing was by immunoSEQ multiplex PCR. Among approximately 100,000 clones, 84% were seen once, and the ten largest hold 25%. Sequencing was carried out using peripheral blood. These receptors all come from a man aged 60 to 69 with acute or convalescent COVID-19.

The chain links TRBV3-1 (or the pseudogene TRBV3-2) to TRBJ2-6, with 7 bases aligning to TRBD1. After removal of 5 bases from V and 0 bases from J, the junction contained 10 bases not matched to a gene. The CDR3 has 18 residues. Germline V gene sequence: CDR1 LGHDT, CDR2 YNNKEL (reference sequence). The CDR3 DNA reads TGTGCCAGCAGCTTCCGACAGGGAATAAACTCTGGGGCCAACGTCCTGACTTTC. Protein: CASSFRQGINSGANVLTF.

V gene TRBV5-1 combines with J gene TRBJ1-2; unclear D gene. CDR1 is SGHRS and CDR2 is YFSETQ in the germline V gene. The V end lost 4 bases, the J end lost 4 bases, and 14 bases lay between the germline ends. The CDR3 covers 14 residues. CDR3 DNA sequence: TGCGCCAGCAGCGCTGAGGGTAACGGCTATGGCTACACCTTC. This gives the protein CASSAEGNGYGYTF. The whole variable domain, filled in from reference TRBV5-1 and TRBJ1-2, reads KAGVTQTPRYLIKTRGQQVTLSCSPISGHRSVSWYQQTPGQGLQFLFEYFSETQRNKGNFPGRFSGRQFSNSRSEMNVSTLELGDSALYLCASSAEGNGYGYTFGSGTRLTVV.

This chain links TRBV28 with TRBJ2-1, with unresolved D. There are 13 residues in the CDR3. V was pared by 5 bases and J by 3 bases, with 8 bases between. Germline lookup yields CDR1 MDHEN and CDR2 SYDVKM. The CDR3 reads CASSIQVYNEQFF. CDR3 bases: TGTGCCAGCAGTATACAAGTCTACAATGAGCAGTTCTTC.

The V gene is TRBV5-4, the J gene TRBJ2-1, with 7 bases identical to TRBD2. The ends lost 6 bases at V and 6 bases at J; junction bases unmatched: 9. Per germline, CDR1 SGHNT and CDR2 YYREEE (reference sequence). This CDR3 spans 14 amino acids. CDR3 in DNA: TGTGCCAGCACCCCCGGGGGGTTGTCCAATGAGCAGTTCTTC. Translating gives CASTPGGLSNEQFF. The full variable domain, with the rest looked up from reference TRBV5-4 and TRBJ2-1, is ETGVTQSPTHLIKTRGQQVTLRCSSQSGHNTVSWYQQALGQGPQFIFQYYREEENGRGNFPPRFSGLQFPNYSSELNVNALELDDSALYLCASTPGGLSNEQFFGPGTRLTVL.

The V and J genes are TRBV6-1 and TRBJ2-7; TRBD1 is a possible D gene (5 bases). The CDR3 contains 16 residues. Germline lookup yields CDR1 MNHNS and CDR2 SASEGT. V lost 4 bases to trimming and J lost 0 bases, with 16 bases between them. The CDR3 loop reads CASSVNGAVSSYEQYV. The CDR3 region has the DNA TGTGCCAGCAGTGTAAATGGGGCCGTAAGCTCCTACGAGCAGTACGTC.

This clone has a handful of counts. This chain uses TRBV10-3 with TRBJ2-7; TRBD2 agrees at 10 bases. Trimming at V came to 10 bases and at J to 3 bases, leaving 9 bases not matched to a gene. The CDR3 has 14 amino acids. Germline lookup yields CDR1 ENHRY and CDR2 SYGVKD. CDR3 in DNA: TGTGCCACCGGTCCAATAGCGGGGGGCTACGAGCAGTACGTC. Translating it yields CATGPIAGGYEQYV.

The chain links TRBV5-6 to TRBJ1-3; D gene ambiguous. The CDR3 extends over 15 amino acids. Germline CDR1 SGHDT, CDR2 YYEEEE. V was shortened by 0 bases and J by 0 bases, with 7 bases between the two germline ends. The CDR3 nucleotides are TGTGCCAGCAGCTTGGTCCCGGGCTCTGGAAACACCATATATTTT. This codes for CASSLVPGSGNTIYF.

V and J are TRBV5-1 and TRBJ2-2; TRBD1 aligns across 10 bases. CDR1 is SGHRS and CDR2 is YFSETQ in the germline V gene. This CDR3 is built from 15 residues. V lost 5 bases to trimming and J lost 4 bases; unmatched junction nucleotides: 5. The CDR3 loop reads CASRDGQGVTGELFF. The CDR3, as DNA: TGCGCCAGCAGGGACGGACAGGGGGTCACCGGGGAGCTGTTTTTT.

CDR3 sequence reads: CASSSGLNTEAFF. The CDR3 bases are TGTGCCAGCAGCTCAGGGCTGAACACTGAAGCTTTCTTT. This rearrangement joins TRBV11-1 to TRBJ1-1; tentatively, D is TRBD1 (5 bases). This CDR3 region has 13 residues. V was pared by 4 bases and J by 0 bases, with 6 bases between. Looked up from germline, CDR1 is SGHAT and CDR2 is FQDESV (reference sequence).